The 16 T cell receptor beta chains given below trace back to one sample, sequenced in a study of blood T cell repertoires in COVID-19. Assay: immunoSEQ multiplex PCR; the TCRdb copy retains only in-frame clones and omits some. The sample consists of a few hundred thousand clones, around 92% of them appearing once. Source material: peripheral blood. These TCRs come from a man younger than 30 who had recovered from COVID-19.

The chain carries TRBV6-5 and TRBJ2-5, with TRBD1 as a possible D gene (8 bases). This CDR3 has 15 residues. CDR1 MNHEY and CDR2 SVGAGI come from the germline V gene. The V and J ends lost 4 bases and 5 bases respectively, with 17 bases between them. The CDR3 region is CASSSRTGGAETQYF. The CDR3 nucleotides are TGTGCCAGCAGTTCACGTACAGGGGGGGCGGAGACCCAGTACTTC.

The chain links TRBV6-2 or TRBV6-3 to TRBJ2-7, with D possibly TRBD2 on 7 matching bases. CDR1 and CDR2 from the germline V gene are MNHEY and SVGEGT. The CDR3 contains 14 residues. V was clipped by 0 bases and J by 3 bases, with 9 bases between them. The CDR3 protein is CASSYSGGGYEQYF. Here the CDR3 DNA reads TGTGCCAGCAGTTACTCGGGAGGGGGCTACGAGCAGTACTTC.

V gene TRBV3-1 (or the pseudogene TRBV3-2) combines with J gene TRBJ1-2; TRBD1 is a possible D gene (6 bases). Trimming removed 1 base from V and 8 bases from J, with 14 bases in between. This CDR3 is built from 14 residues. Germline CDR1 reads LGHDT; CDR2 reads YNNKEL (reference sequence). CDR3 nucleotides: TGTGCCAGCAGCCAAGTCACTACAGGGCGCGGCTACACCTTC. Its protein is CASSQVTTGRGYTF.

The J gene is TRBJ1-1, the V gene TRBV5-1, with no clear D. Trimming left V 1 base short and J 1 base short, with 11 bases between. Germline CDR1 is SGHRS and CDR2 is YFSETQ. This CDR3 comprises 15 residues. In DNA form, the CDR3 reads TGCGCCAGCAGCTTGAGTCTGAACAAGAACACTGAAGCTTTCTTT. This gives the protein CASSLSLNKNTEAFF.

This clone has just one count. The chain recombines TRBV5-4 with TRBJ1-1; D perhaps matches TRBD1 (5 bases). The germline V gene has CDR1 SGHNT and CDR2 YYREEE (reference sequence). Trimming pared 0 bases from V and 4 bases from J, leaving 7 bases between. CDR3 size: 13 residues. The CDR3 nucleotides are TGTGCCAGCAGCTTGGGACAGTTCACTGAAGCTTTCTTT. Translating gives CASSLGQFTEAFF. Variable domain in full (rest from reference TRBV5-4 and TRBJ1-1): ETGVTQSPTHLIKTRGQQVTLRCSSQSGHNTVSWYQQALGQGPQFIFQYYREEENGRGNFPPRFSGLQFPNYSSELNVNALELDDSALYLCASSLGQFTEAFFGQGTRLTVV.

This clone showed up just a few times. The CDR3 is CASSQVGGLGLINEQYF. CDR3 coding DNA: TGTGCCAGCAGCCAAGTTGGGGGACTAGGACTAATCAACGAGCAGTACTTC. The V gene is TRBV3-1 (or the pseudogene TRBV3-2), the J gene TRBJ2-7, with 8 bases that match TRBD2. V lost 1 base, J lost 5 bases, and 13 bases stayed unmatched. Germline V lookup: CDR1 LGHDT, CDR2 YNNKEL (reference sequence). CDR3 length equals 17 residues.

This clone was detected once. The chain couples TRBV7-2 to TRBJ1-2, with TRBD1 matching over 8 bases. This CDR3 is 12 amino acids long. CDR1 and CDR2 from the germline V gene are SGHTA and FQGNSA. V shed 5 bases, J shed 7 bases, and the junction held 3 bases outside the gene matches. CDR3 region: CASSLDRVGYTF. The CDR3 nucleotides are TGTGCCAGCAGCCTGGACAGGGTTGGCTACACCTTC.

V and J are TRBV6-6 and TRBJ2-7, with 7 bases identical to TRBD1. The CDR3 totals 14 residues. Losses at the gene ends were 7 bases for V and 0 bases for J; bases not matched to a gene: 6. The germline V gene has CDR1 MNHNY and CDR2 SVGAGI (reference sequence). The CDR3 is CASTETGSSYEQYF. In DNA, the CDR3 is TGTGCCAGCACAGAGACAGGGAGCTCCTACGAGCAGTACTTC.

This chain connects TRBV4-1 to TRBJ1-1, with D maybe TRBD1 (5 bases). This CDR3 has 17 amino acids. Deletions cut 4 bases from V and 0 bases from J, with 18 bases between. In germline, CDR1 is MGHRA, CDR2 YSYEKL. Here the CDR3 reads CASSPRGSGQLNTEAFF. Written as DNA, the CDR3 is TGCGCCAGCAGCCCCCGGGGGTCAGGGCAATTGAACACTGAAGCTTTCTTT.

This chain links TRBV12-3 or TRBV12-4 with TRBJ1-2, with D possibly matching TRBD1 (5 bases). Trimming pared 4 bases from V and 8 bases from J, leaving 14 bases between. This CDR3 contains 13 residues. For the CDR3, the DNA is TGTGCCAGCAGTTGGTCAAGGGGTAAAGGCTACACCTTC. Encoded protein: CASSWSRGKGYTF.

V is TRBV4-2 and J is TRBJ1-1; D uncertain. The length of the CDR3 is 12 residues. V dropped 0 bases and J dropped 11 bases, with 10 bases sitting between them. Looked up from germline, CDR1 is LGHNA and CDR2 is YNFKEQ. The CDR3 region is CASSQDYSPAFF. CDR3 DNA: TGTGCCAGCAGCCAAGATTATAGTCCGGCTTTCTTT.

CDR3 bases: TGCGCCAGCAGCTTGGGGAGTGGGCTCAGGGGCCTGAGCTCCTACGAGCAGTACTTC. Translating gives CASSLGSGLRGLSSYEQYF. V is TRBV5-1 and J is TRBJ2-7, with D possibly being TRBD1 (6 bases). CDR1 SGHRS and CDR2 YFSETQ come from the germline V gene. This CDR3 has 19 residues. V lost 0 bases, J lost 0 bases, and 22 bases lay in between.

The chain uses TRBV11-2 and TRBJ2-1; the D is unclear. This CDR3 spans 15 amino acids. Between the trimmed V and J ends, which lost 5 bases and 0 bases, there was a span of 11 bases. Germline CDR1 and CDR2: SGHAT and FQNNGV. This CDR3 is CASSHSLSSYNEQFF. The CDR3 DNA reads TGTGCCAGCAGCCATTCATTGAGCTCCTACAATGAGCAGTTCTTC. The variable domain in full, completed from reference TRBV11-2 and TRBJ2-1, reads EAGVAQSPRYKIIEKRQSVAFWCNPISGHATLYWYQQILGQGPKLLIQFQNNGVVDDSQLPKDRFSAERLKGVDSTLKIQPAKLEDSAVYLCASSHSLSSYNEQFFGPGTRLTVL.

The gene calls are TRBV25-1 and TRBJ1-5, with a tentative D call TRBD1 (5 bases). This CDR3 has 13 amino acids. CDR1 MGHDK and CDR2 SYGVNS come from the germline V gene. V lost 4 bases to trimming and J lost 2 bases, with 6 bases between them. CDR3 nucleotide sequence: TGTGCCAGCAGTGTAGGGGGCAATCAGCCCCAGCATTTT. It codes for CASSVGGNQPQHF.

A few counts support this clone. The V gene is TRBV5-1, the J gene TRBJ2-2, with 10 bases fitting TRBD1. This CDR3 has 15 amino acids. CDR1 SGHRS and CDR2 YFSETQ come from the germline V gene. J lost 5 bases, V lost 3 bases, and 4 bases had no gene match. The CDR3 DNA is TGCGCCAGCAGCTGGGGACAGGGGAAAACCGGGGAGCTGTTTTTT. Its protein is CASSWGQGKTGELFF.

The chain combines TRBV5-1 with TRBJ1-1; no clear D. The V and J ends lost 0 bases and 1 base respectively, with 7 bases between them. Germline V gene sequence: CDR1 SGHRS, CDR2 YFSETQ. The CDR3 length is 14 residues. In DNA, the CDR3 is TGCGCCAGCAGCTTGGATTCGTGGAACACTGAAGCTTTCTTT. Translating it yields CASSLDSWNTEAFF.